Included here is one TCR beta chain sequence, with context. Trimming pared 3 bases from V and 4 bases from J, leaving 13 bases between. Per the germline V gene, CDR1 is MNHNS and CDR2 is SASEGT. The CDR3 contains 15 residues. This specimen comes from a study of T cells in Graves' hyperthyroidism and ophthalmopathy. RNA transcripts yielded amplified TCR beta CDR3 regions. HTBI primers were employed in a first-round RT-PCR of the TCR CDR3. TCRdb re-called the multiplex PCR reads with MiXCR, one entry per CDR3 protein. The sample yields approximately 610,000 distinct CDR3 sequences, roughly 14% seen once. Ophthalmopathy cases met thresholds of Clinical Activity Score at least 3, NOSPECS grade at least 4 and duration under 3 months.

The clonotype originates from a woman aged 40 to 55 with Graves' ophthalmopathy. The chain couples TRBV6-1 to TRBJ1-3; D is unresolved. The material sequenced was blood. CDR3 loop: CASSDRTSRGNTIYF. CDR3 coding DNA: TGTGCCAGCAGTGACCGGACCTCAAGAGGAAACACCATATATTTT.